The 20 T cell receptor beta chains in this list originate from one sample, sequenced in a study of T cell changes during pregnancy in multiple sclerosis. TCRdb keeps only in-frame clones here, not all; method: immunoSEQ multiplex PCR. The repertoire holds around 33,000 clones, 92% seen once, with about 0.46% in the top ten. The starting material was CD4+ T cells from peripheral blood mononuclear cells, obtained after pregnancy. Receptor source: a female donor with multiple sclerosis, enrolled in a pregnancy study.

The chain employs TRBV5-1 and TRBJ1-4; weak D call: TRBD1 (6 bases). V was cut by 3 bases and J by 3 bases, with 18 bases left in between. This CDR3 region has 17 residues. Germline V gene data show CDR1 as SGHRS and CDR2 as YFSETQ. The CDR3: CASSSGGGRAANEKLFF. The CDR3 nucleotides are TGCGCCAGCAGCTCCGGGGGGGGCAGGGCCGCTAATGAAAAACTGTTTTTT.

CDR3 DNA: TGTGCCAGGAAACCGGGACCTACCGGGGGGACCCAGTACTTC. The encoded protein is CARKPGPTGGTQYF. The chain joins TRBV7-6 to TRBJ2-5; TRBD2 might be the D (6 bases). Germline V gene sequence: CDR1 SGHVS, CDR2 FNYEAQ. V was trimmed by 9 bases and J by 7 bases, leaving 21 bases between them. The CDR3 loop spans 14 amino acids.

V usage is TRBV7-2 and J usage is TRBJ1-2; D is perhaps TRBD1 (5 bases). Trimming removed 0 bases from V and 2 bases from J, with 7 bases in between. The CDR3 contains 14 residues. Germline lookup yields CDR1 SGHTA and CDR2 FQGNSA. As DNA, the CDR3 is TGTGCCAGCAGCTTAGCGACAGCAAACTATGGCTACACCTTC. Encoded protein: CASSLATANYGYTF.

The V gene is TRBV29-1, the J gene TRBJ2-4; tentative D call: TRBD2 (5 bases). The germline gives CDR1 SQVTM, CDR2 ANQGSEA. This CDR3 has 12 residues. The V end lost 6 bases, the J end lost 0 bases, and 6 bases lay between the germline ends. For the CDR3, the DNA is TGCAGCGTGACTATAGCCAAAAACATTCAGTACTTC. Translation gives CSVTIAKNIQYF.

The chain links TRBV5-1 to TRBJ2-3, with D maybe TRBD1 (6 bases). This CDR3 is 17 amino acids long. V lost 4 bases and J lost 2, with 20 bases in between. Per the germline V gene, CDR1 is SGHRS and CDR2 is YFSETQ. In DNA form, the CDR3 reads TGCGCCAGCAGCCCGGGTGGGGGCGGAACTCACACAGATACGCAGTATTTT. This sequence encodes CASSPGGGGTHTDTQYF.

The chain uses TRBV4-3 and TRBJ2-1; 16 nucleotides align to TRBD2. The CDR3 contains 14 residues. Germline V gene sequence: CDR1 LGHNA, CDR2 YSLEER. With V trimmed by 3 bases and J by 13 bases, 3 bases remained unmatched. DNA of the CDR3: TGCGCCAGCAGCCAGGGGACTAGCGGGGGGGCACAGTTCTTC. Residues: CASSQGTSGGAQFF.

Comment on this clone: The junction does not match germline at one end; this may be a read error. Written as DNA, the CDR3 is TGTACCAGCAGAGGATTAAAAGGGGACACTGAAGCTTTCTTT. It yields the protein CTSRGLKGDTEAFF. V is TRBV2 and J is TRBJ1-1, with D tentatively TRBD1 (5 bases). Germline lookup yields CDR1 SNHLY and CDR2 FYNNEI. The CDR3 sequence is 14 residues long.

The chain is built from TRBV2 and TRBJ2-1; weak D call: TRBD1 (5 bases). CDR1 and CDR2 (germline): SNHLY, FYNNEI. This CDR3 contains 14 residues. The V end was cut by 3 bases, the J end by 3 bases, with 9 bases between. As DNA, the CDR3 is TGTGCCAGCAGTGACAGGGCAGGCTACAATGAGCAGTTCTTC. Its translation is CASSDRAGYNEQFF.

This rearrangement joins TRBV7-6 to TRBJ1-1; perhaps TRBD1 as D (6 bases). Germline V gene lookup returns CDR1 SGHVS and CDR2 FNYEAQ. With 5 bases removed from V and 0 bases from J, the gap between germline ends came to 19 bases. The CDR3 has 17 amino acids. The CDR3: CASSTTPGQGLNTEAFF. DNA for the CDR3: TGTGCCAGCAGCACCACCCCAGGGCAGGGGCTGAACACTGAAGCTTTCTTT.

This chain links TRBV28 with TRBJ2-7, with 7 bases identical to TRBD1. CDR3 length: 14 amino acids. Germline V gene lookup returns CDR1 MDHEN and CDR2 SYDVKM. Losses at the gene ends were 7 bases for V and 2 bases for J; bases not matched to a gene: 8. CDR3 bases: TGTGCCAGCAAGGGGACAGTCGGCACCTACGAGCAGTACTTC. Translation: CASKGTVGTYEQYF.

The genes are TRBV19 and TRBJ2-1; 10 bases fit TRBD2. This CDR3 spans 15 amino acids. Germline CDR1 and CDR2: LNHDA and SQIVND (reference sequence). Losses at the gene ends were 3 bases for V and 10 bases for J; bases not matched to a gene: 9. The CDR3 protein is CASSIQLAGVREQFF. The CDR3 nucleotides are TGTGCCAGTAGTATTCAGCTAGCGGGAGTACGCGAGCAGTTCTTC.

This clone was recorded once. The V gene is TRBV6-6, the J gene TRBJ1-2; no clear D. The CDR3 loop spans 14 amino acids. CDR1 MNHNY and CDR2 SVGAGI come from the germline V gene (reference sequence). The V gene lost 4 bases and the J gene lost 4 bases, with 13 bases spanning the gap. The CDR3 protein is CASSSPGSLYGYTF. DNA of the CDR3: TGTGCCAGCAGTTCCCCGGGGAGCCTCTATGGCTACACCTTC.

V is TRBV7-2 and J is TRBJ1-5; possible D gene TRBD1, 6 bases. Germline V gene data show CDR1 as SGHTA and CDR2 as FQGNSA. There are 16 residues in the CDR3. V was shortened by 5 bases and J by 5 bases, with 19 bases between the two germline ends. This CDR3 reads CASSPWAGARDQPQHF. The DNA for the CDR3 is TGTGCCAGCAGCCCTTGGGCGGGGGCGCGGGATCAGCCCCAGCATTTT.

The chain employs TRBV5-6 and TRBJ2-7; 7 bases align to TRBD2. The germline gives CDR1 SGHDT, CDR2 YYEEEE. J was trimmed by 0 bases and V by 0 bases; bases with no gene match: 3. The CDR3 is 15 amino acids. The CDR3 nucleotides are TGTGCCAGCAGCTTGGGGGGAGGGAGCTCCTACGAGCAGTACTTC. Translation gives CASSLGGGSSYEQYF.

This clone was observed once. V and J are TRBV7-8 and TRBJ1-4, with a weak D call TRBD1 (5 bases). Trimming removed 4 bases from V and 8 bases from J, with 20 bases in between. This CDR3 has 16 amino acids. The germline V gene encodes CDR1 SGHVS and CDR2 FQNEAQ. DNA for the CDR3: TGTGCCAGCAGCTCGAGACGATGGACGGCAGGGGAAAAACTGTTTTTT. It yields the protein CASSSRRWTAGEKLFF.

The CDR3 DNA is TGTGCCAGCTCTCGACAGGGGGGGGACATTCAGTACTTC. It yields the protein CASSRQGGDIQYF. The chain employs TRBV18 and TRBJ2-4; 9 bases are a match to TRBD1. This CDR3 is built from 13 residues. V shed 6 bases and J 8 bases; nucleotides not matched to a gene: 5. CDR1 and CDR2 (germline): KGHSH, LQKENI.

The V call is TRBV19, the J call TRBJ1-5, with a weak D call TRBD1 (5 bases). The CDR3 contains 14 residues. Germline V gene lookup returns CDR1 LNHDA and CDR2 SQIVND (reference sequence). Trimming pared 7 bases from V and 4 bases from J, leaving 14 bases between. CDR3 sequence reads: CASKWGGENQPQHF. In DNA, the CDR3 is TGTGCCAGTAAATGGGGGGGAGAAAATCAGCCCCAGCATTTT.

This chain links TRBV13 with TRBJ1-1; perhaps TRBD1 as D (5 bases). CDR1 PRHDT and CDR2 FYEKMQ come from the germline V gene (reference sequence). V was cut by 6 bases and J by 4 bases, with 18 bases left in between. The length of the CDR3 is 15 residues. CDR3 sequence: CASSSPGVGGTEAFF. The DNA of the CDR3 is TGTGCCAGCAGTTCCCCGGGGGTCGGAGGCACTGAAGCTTTCTTT.

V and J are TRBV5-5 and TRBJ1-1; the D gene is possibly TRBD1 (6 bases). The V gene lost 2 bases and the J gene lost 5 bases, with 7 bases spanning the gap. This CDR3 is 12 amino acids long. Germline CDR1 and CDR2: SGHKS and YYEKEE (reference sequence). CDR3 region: CASSFRGTEAFF. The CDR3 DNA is TGTGCCAGCAGCTTTAGGGGGACTGAAGCTTTCTTT.

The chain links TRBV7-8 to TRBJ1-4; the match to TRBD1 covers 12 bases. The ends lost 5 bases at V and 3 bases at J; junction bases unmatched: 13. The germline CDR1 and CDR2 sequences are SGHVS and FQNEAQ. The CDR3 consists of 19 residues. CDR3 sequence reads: CASSVTGTGGQDANEKLFF. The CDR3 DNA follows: TGTGCCAGCAGCGTCACCGGGACAGGGGGCCAAGATGCTAATGAAAAACTGTTTTTT.